This T cell receptor beta chain originates from a study of blood T cell repertoires in COVID-19. TCRdb's table, derived via immunoSEQ multiplex PCR, lists solely in-frame clones and lacks some. The repertoire has about 52,000 clones, 65% to 90% of them found once; the top ten carry roughly 10%. This clone was seen a few times. Trimming left V 4 bases short and J 4 bases short, with 19 bases between. The CDR3 is 17 residues long. Germline-derived CDR1 and CDR2 are KGHSH and LQKENI. The chain combines TRBV18 with TRBJ2-2, with TRBD1 as a possible D gene (6 bases). Sequenced: peripheral blood. The source of this sequence is a human donor in a cohort sampled during active COVID-19. The CDR3 DNA follows: TGTGCCAGCTCACGATCGACAGGTCGGCTGATCACCGGGGAGCTGTTTTTT. Its translation: CASSRSTGRLITGELFF.